The entry below describes one T cell receptor beta chain. Its antigen is undetermined. The PCR had 60 Vbeta and 13 Jbeta primers. TCRdb keeps only in-frame clones here, not all; method: immunoSEQ multiplex PCR. The repertoire holds more than 85,000 clones, around four fifths seen once, with 5% to 8% in the top ten. CDR3 length: 16 residues. This specimen belongs to a study of cytomegalovirus exposure and HLA in healthy donors. Study as a whole: HLA-typed donors were the source of approximately 86 million unique TCRs held in an early data release.

Study-wide results and caveats: CMV serostatus alone was available as immune exposure information. Analysis performed later found roughly 18,000 TCR beta sequences associated with HLA alleles at 0.05 false discovery rate.

This clonotype originated in a man aged 25 to 40 in good health and CMV-seropositive. V is TRBV21-1 and J is TRBJ1-2; the DNA was not compared with TRBD1, the D call given in the table. TRBV21-1 is designated a pseudogene. Sequenced sample: PBMCs. CDR3 sequence: CASSSQQGEGNYGYTF. For the CDR3, the DNA is TGTGCCAGCAGCAGCCAACAGGGAGAGGGGAACTATGGCTACACCTTC.